The present entry profiles one T cell receptor beta chain with its context. Random hexamers were used to reverse transcribe an amount of about 0.5 to 1 ug RNA. Each CDR3 protein gets one entry after TCRdb re-called the immunoSEQ multiplex PCR reads with MiXCR. The repertoire holds around 220,000 distinct CDR3 sequences, with 92% as singletons. The data were taken from a study of CD8 T cells in Susac syndrome. This CDR3 spans 16 amino acids. Germline V gene sequence: CDR1 LGHDT, CDR2 YNNKEL (reference sequence). V gave up 5 bases and J gave up 1 base, with 15 bases separating them. The sample taken for sequencing was CD8+ T cells from PBMCs. The clonotype originates from a human donor with multiple sclerosis. The chain carries TRBV3-1 and TRBJ2-1; tentatively, D is TRBD1 or TRBD2 (6 bases each). CDR3 bases: TGTGCCAGCAGCGCCGCCTGGGGGGCTTCCTACAATGAGCAGTTCTTC. Protein sequence: CASSAAWGASYNEQFF.